This T cell receptor beta chain was retrieved from a study of CD8+CD57+ T cells in acquired aplastic anemia. Turning to this clonotype: The antigen remains undetermined.

Using genomic DNA as the template, TCR beta VDJ and CDR3 profiling was carried out. TCRdb passed the reads through MiXCR, listing each CDR3 protein once. The sample records under 200,000 distinct CDR3 sequences, less than 60% being singletons. Notes on the study in general: Overlapping CD8+ CDR3 repertoires of patients and controls contained roughly 29 shared sequences.

With 8 bases removed from V and 7 bases from J, the gap between germline ends came to 18 bases. Per germline, CDR1 SNHLY and CDR2 FYNNEI. The CDR3 is 15 residues long. Individuals selected for sequencing had exhibited CD8+CD57+ cell expansion on flow cytometry. The cohort consisted entirely of patients having severe acquired aplastic anemia. Patients were treatment-naive when blood was sampled. Sequencing was done on a sample of sorted CD4+, CD8+, or CD8+CD57+ T cells (not recorded which) from PBMCs. This rearrangement joins TRBV2 to TRBJ1-6, with a tentative D call TRBD1 (5 bases). The clonotype originates from a human donor with aplastic anemia. This chain's CDR3 is CASEGYGDGNSPLHF. CDR3 nucleotide sequence: TGTGCCAGCGAGGGGTACGGGGATGGGAATTCACCCCTCCACTTT.